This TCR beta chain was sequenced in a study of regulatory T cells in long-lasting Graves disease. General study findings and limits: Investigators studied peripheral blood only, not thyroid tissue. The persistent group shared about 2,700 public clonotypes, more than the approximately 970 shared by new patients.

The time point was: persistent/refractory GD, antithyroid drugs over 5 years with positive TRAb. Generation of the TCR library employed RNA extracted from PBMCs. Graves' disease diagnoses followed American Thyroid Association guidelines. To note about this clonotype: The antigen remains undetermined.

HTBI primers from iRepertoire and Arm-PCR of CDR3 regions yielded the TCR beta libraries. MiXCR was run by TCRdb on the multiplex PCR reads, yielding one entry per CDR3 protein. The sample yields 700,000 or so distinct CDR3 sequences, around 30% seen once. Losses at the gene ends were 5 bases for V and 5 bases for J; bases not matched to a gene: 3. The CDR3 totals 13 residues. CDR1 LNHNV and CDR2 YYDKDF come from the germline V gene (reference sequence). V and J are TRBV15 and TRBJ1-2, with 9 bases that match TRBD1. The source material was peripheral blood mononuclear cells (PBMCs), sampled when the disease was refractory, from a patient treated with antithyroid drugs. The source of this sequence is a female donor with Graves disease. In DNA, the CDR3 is TGTGCCACCAGCCACAGGGGGCCGTATGGCTACACCTTC. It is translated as CATSHRGPYGYTF. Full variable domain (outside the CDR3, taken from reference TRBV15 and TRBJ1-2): DAMVIQNPRYQVTQFGKPVTLSCSQTLNHNVMYWYQQKSSQAPKLLFHYYDKDFNNEADTPDNFQSRRPNTSFCFLDIRSPGLGDTAMYLCATSHRGPYGYTFGSGTRLTVV.